The 6 T cell receptor beta chains listed next were all sequenced from one sample in a study of long-term antiretroviral therapy in people with HIV (dated by TCRdb to between 2021 and 2023). Sequencing of the TRB variable region was done with the immunoSEQ hsTCRB v3.0 assay at survey level resolution. The table was pulled from immuneACCESS by TCRdb, which kept in-frame rearrangements only. Such tables lose some clones; where checked, under half of the loss comes from unresolved V genes, and the rest has no known cause. A total of about 25,000 clones appear in this sample, 65% to 85% of them only once. Of the sample, roughly 4.6% is held by the ten largest clones. Sequencing used unsorted PBMCs, obtained 3 years after starting antiretroviral therapy. Receptor source: a man between 18 and 29 years old with HIV.

The rearrangement links TRBV15 to TRBJ2-2; D not certain. The CDR3 runs to 15 residues. The V end was cut by 2 bases, the J end by 0 bases, with 7 bases between. Per germline, CDR1 LNHNV and CDR2 YYDKDF (reference sequence). This chain's CDR3 is CATSRKTPNTGELFF. CDR3 bases: TGTGCCACCAGCAGAAAGACTCCGAACACCGGGGAGCTGTTTTTT. Complete variable domain (other parts from reference TRBV15 and TRBJ2-2): DAMVIQNPRYQVTQFGKPVTLSCSQTLNHNVMYWYQQKSSQAPKLLFHYYDKDFNNEADTPDNFQSRRPNTSFCFLDIRSPGLGDTAMYLCATSRKTPNTGELFFGEGSRLTVL.

V is TRBV5-1 and J is TRBJ1-3, with 9 bases identical to TRBD1. The CDR3 contains 18 residues. Germline values: CDR1 SGHRS, CDR2 YFSETQ. V lost 0 bases, J lost 1 base, and 8 bases stayed unmatched. The CDR3 protein is CASSLAPNRGRSGNTIYF. In DNA form, the CDR3 reads TGCGCCAGCAGCTTGGCCCCTAACAGGGGGCGATCTGGAAACACCATATATTTT.

The V and J genes are TRBV27 and TRBJ2-7; the D is unclear. CDR1 and CDR2 (germline): MNHEY, SMNVEV (reference sequence). This CDR3 has 13 residues. V lost 4 bases and J lost 0, with 7 bases in between. CDR3 protein: CASSYFPSYEQYV. CDR3 DNA: TGTGCCAGCAGTTACTTTCCCTCCTACGAGCAGTACGTC.

The chain joins TRBV2 to TRBJ1-3, with no clear D. The CDR3 length is 10 residues. Trimming removed 8 bases from V and 2 bases from J, with 1 base in between. CDR1 and CDR2 from the germline V gene are SNHLY and FYNNEI. The CDR3 coding sequence is TGTGCCAGCGCTGGAAACACCATATATTTT. Protein: CASAGNTIYF.

This clone was detected a few times. The V call is TRBV28, the J call TRBJ1-3; D call uncertain. Germline values: CDR1 MDHEN, CDR2 SYDVKM. The CDR3 extends over 11 amino acids. Trimming took 4 bases from V and 2 from J, leaving 0 bases between them. The CDR3 region has the DNA TGTGCCAGCAGTTCTGGAAACACCATATATTTT. This codes for CASSSGNTIYF. The full variable domain, with the rest looked up from reference TRBV28 and TRBJ1-3, is DVKVTQSSRYLVKRTGEKVFLECVQDMDHENMFWYRQDPGLGLRLIYFSYDVKMKEKGDIPEGYSVSREKKERFSLILESASTNQTSMYLCASSSGNTIYFGEGSWLTVV.

J is TRBJ2-7 and V is TRBV5-4; 11 bases match TRBD2. The V and J ends lost 0 bases and 0 bases, in that order; junction bases with no gene match: 2. Germline CDR1 reads SGHNT; CDR2 reads YYREEE (reference sequence). CDR3 size: 16 residues. The CDR3 nucleotides read TGTGCCAGCAGCTTGGGTAGCGGGGGGGCCTCCTACGAGCAGTACTTC. Its translation: CASSLGSGGASYEQYF.